This TCR beta chain was sequenced during a study of CD8+ T cells in alopecia areata. Across the whole study: The study gave treated patients oral tofacitinib at 5 to 10 mg twice daily. Points from the study as a whole: Elevated clonality characterized lesional scalp relative to normal scalp, particularly in alopecia totalis/universalis.

Germline V gene data show CDR1 as MNHEY and CDR2 as SMNVEV (reference sequence). CDR3 size: 16 residues. With V trimmed by 3 bases and J by 1 base, 2 bases remained unmatched. RNA was extracted and reverse transcribed into cDNA as the sequencing template. The table came from immunoSEQ multiplex PCR; TCRdb's copy has only in-frame clones and leaves some out. The repertoire holds around 140,000 clones, with 45% to 60% as singletons. Cell sorting was applied to PBMCs, and CD4+ and CD8+ T cells were collected. Comments on this clone: What it recognizes is unknown.

This specimen consisted of CD4+ T cells sorted from blood, obtained at week 0. The rearrangement links TRBV27 to TRBJ2-2, with TRBD2 identical over 10 bases. This TCR derives from a human donor with alopecia areata. CDR3 nucleotides: TGTGCCAGCAGTTTTTTAGCGGGAGGGAACACCGGGGAGCTGTTTTTT. As protein: CASSFLAGGNTGELFF.